This TCR beta chain was found in a study of cytomegalovirus exposure and HLA in healthy donors. The study's findings and limits: The study listed approximately 170 cytomegalovirus-associated TCR beta chains. A few of the chains that were CMV-associated were confirmed in vitro to be specific for CMV antigens. The finding came from a later analysis; first-cohort TCR clusters tended to co-occur in the roughly 110 validation repertoires.

Assay: immunoSEQ multiplex PCR; the TCRdb copy retains only in-frame clones and omits some. Of a few hundred thousand clones in the sample, approximately 86% were seen once. Of note for this clone: The target antigen is unknown.

The CDR3 is made up of 15 amino acids. Per the germline V gene, CDR1 is SGHRS and CDR2 is YFSETQ. J lost 0 bases, V lost 0 bases, and 0 bases had no gene match. The chain couples TRBV5-1 to TRBJ1-3; TRBD1 aligns across 7 bases. This receptor was obtained from a woman under 30 in good health and CMV-seronegative. Material: PBMCs. This CDR3 is CASSLDRGSGNTIYF. The CDR3 region has the DNA TGCGCCAGCAGCTTGGACAGGGGCTCTGGAAACACCATATATTTT.